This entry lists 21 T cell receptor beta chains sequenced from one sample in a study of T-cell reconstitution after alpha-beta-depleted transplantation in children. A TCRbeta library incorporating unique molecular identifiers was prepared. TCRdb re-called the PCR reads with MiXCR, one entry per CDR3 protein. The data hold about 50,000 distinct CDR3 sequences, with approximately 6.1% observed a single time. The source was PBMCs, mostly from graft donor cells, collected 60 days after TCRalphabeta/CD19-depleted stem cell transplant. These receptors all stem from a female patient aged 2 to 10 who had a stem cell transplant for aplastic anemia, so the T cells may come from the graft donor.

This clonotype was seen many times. The CDR3 loop reads CASSQDIAREQYV. The CDR3 coding sequence is TGCGCCAGCAGCCAAGATATAGCGCGGGAGCAGTACGTC. The J gene is TRBJ2-7, the V gene TRBV4-3, with D possibly TRBD2 on 5 matching bases. In germline, CDR1 is LGHNA, CDR2 YSLEER. Trimming removed 0 bases at V and 7 bases at J, with 10 bases between. CDR3 length: 13 amino acids.

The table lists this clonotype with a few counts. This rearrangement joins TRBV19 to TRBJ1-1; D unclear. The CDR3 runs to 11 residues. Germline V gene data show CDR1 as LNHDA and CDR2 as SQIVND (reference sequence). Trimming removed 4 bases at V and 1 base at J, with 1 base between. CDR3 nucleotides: TGTGCCAGTAGTAGGAACACTGAAGCTTTCTTT. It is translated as CASSRNTEAFF.

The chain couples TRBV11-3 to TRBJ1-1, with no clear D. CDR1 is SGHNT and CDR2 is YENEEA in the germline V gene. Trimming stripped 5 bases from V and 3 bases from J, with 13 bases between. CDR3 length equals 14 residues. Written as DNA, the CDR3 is TGTGCCAGCAGCAAATTTGCGGTAGACACTGAAGCTTTCTTT. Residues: CASSKFAVDTEAFF.

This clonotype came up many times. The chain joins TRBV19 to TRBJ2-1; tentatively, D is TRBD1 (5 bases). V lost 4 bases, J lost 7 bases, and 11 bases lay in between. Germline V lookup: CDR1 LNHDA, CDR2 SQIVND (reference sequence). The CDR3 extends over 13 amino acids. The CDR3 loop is CASSTPAGNEQFF. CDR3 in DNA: TGTGCCAGTAGTACCCCGGCAGGGAATGAGCAGTTCTTC.

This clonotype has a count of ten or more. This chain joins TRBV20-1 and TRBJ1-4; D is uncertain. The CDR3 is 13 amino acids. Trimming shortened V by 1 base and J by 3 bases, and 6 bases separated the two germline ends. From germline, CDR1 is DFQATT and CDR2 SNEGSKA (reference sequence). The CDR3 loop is CSARGVANEKLFF. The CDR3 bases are TGCAGTGCTAGAGGGGTTGCTAATGAAAAACTGTTTTTT.

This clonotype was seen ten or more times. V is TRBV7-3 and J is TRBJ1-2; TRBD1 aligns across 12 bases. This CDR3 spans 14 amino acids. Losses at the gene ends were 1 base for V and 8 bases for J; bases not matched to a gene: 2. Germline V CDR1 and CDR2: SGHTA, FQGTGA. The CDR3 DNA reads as TGTGCCAGCAGCTTAAGCGGGACAGGGGGCGGCTACACCTTC. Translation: CASSLSGTGGGYTF.

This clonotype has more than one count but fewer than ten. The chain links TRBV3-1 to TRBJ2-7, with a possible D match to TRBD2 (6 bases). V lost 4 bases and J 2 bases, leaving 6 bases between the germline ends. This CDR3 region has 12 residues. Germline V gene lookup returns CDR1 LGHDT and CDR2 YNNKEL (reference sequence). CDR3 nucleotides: TGTGCCAGCAGCCGCGGGACCTACGAGCAGTACTTC. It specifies CASSRGTYEQYF.

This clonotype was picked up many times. The CDR3 sequence: CASSPRTVNYGYTF. The CDR3 DNA reads as TGTGCCAGCAGTCCCAGGACGGTTAACTATGGCTACACCTTC. V usage is TRBV12-3 or TRBV12-4 and J usage is TRBJ1-2; D is unresolved. The CDR3 spans 14 residues. The ends were cut back, 5 bases at V and 1 base at J, with 11 bases in the middle.

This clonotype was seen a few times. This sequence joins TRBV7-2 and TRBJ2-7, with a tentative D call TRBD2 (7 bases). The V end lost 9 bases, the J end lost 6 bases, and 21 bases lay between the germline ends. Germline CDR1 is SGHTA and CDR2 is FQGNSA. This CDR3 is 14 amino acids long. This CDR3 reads CASRGDGGLSEQYF. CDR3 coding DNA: TGTGCCAGTAGGGGGGACGGGGGGCTAAGCGAGCAGTACTTC.

The DNA for the CDR3 is TGTGCCAGCTCACGACAGTCCCCCTCCGAGCAGTACGTC. Translating gives CASSRQSPSEQYV. This chain uses TRBV18 with TRBJ2-7; possibly TRBD1 for D (5 bases). The CDR3 has 13 amino acids. V lost 4 bases and J 6 bases, leaving 13 bases between the germline ends. Looked up from germline, CDR1 is KGHSH and CDR2 is LQKENI.

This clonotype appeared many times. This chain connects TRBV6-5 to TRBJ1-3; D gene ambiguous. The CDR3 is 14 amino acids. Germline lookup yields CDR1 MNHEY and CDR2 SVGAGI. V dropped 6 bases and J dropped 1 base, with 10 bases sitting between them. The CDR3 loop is CASRTGPSGNTIYF. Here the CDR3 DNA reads TGTGCCAGCAGAACGGGTCCATCTGGAAACACCATATATTTT.

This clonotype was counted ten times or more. The CDR3, as DNA: TGCGCCAGCAGCCAAGATCTAAGACAGGGGGATAATTCACCCCTCCACTTT. Translating it yields CASSQDLRQGDNSPLHF. The gene calls are TRBV4-1 and TRBJ1-6, with 9 bases fitting TRBD1. The CDR3 contains 17 residues. The germline V gene encodes CDR1 MGHRA and CDR2 YSYEKL. With V trimmed by 0 bases and J by 5 bases, 5 bases remained unmatched.

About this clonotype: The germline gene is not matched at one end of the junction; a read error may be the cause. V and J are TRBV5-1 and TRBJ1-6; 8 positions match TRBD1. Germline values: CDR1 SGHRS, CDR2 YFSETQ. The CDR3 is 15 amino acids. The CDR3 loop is CASSSSTGVNSHLHF. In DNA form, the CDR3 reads TGCGCCAGCAGCAGCTCGACAGGGGTCAATTCACACCTCCACTTT.

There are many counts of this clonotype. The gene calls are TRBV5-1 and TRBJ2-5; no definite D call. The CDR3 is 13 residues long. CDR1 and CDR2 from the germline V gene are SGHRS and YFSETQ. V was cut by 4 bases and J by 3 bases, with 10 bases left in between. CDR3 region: CASSSLEKETQYF. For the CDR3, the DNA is TGCGCCAGCAGCAGTTTAGAGAAAGAGACCCAGTACTTC.

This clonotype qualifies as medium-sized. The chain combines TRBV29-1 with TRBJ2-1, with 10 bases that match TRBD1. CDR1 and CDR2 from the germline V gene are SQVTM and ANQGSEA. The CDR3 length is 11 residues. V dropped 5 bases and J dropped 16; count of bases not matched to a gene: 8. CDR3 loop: CSVRGGQGFFF. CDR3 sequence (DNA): TGCAGCGTTAGAGGGGGACAGGGGTTTTTCTTC.

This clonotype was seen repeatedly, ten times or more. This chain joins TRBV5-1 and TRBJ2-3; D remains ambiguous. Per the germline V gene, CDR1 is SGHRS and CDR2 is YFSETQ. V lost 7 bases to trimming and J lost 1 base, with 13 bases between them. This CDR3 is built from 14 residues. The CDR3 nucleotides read TGCGCCAGCTCCGTAGGAAGGGGCACAGATACGCAGTATTTT. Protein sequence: CASSVGRGTDTQYF.

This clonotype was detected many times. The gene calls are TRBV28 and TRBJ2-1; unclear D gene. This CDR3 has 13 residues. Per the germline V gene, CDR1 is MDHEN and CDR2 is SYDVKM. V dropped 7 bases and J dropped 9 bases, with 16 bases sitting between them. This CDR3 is CASTASLVSEQFF. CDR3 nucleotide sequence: TGTGCCAGCACGGCTTCGTTGGTCAGTGAGCAGTTCTTC.

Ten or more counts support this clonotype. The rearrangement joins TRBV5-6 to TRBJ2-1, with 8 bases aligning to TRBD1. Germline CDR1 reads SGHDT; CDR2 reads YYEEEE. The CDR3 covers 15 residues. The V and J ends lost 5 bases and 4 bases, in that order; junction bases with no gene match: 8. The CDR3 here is CASSLPDRGYNEQFF. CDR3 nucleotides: TGTGCCAGCAGTTTACCCGACAGGGGTTACAATGAGCAGTTCTTC.

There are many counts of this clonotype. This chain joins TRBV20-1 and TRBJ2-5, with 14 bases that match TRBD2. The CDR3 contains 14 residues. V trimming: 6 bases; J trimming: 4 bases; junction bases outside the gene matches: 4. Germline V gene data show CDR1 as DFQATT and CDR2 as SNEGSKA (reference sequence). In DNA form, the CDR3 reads TGCAGTGCGAGGACTAGCGGGGGGATAGAGACCCAGTACTTC. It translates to CSARTSGGIETQYF.

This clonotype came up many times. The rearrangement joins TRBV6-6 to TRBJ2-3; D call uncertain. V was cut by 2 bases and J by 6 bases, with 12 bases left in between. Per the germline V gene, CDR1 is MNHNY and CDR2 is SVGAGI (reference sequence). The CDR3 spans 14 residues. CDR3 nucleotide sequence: TGTGCCAGCAGTTACACGGCGGCGCGGGATACGCAGTATTTT. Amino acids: CASSYTAARDTQYF.

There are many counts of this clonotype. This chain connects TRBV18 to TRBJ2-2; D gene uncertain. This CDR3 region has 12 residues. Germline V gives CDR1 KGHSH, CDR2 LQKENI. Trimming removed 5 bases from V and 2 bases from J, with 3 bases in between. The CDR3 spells CASSTNTGELFF. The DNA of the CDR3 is TGTGCCAGCTCAACTAACACCGGGGAGCTGTTTTTT.